The 21 T cell receptor beta chains below were found in one sample sequenced in a study of PD-1 blockade in classical Hodgkin lymphoma. Repertoires were generated with immunoSEQ multiplex PCR, while TCRdb's copy carries only in-frame clones and drops some. The sample has roughly 19,000 clones; roughly 83% are singletons. Every patient had relapsed following autologous stem cell transplantation, and cohorts differed in brentuximab vedotin exposure. The starting material was peripheral blood mononuclear cells (PBMCs), obtained at baseline. These receptors were taken from a human donor with classical Hodgkin lymphoma.

The J gene is TRBJ2-7, the V gene TRBV4-3; maybe TRBD1 (5 bases). V lost 5 bases and J lost 4, with 24 bases in between. Germline assignment: CDR1 LGHNA and CDR2 YSLEER. The CDR3 consists of 17 residues. DNA of the CDR3: TGCGCCAGCAGCAGGACCAGCCTTCAGGGTAGGCTTTACGAGCAGTACTTC. This translates into CASSRTSLQGRLYEQYF.

The rearrangement joins TRBV5-4 to TRBJ2-1; 8 nucleotides agree with TRBD2. Germline CDR1 SGHNT, CDR2 YYREEE (reference sequence). V shed 4 bases, J shed 3 bases, and the junction held 12 bases outside the gene matches. The CDR3 totals 17 residues. CDR3 DNA: TGTGCCAGCAGCCTCCGCGGAGCGGGGGATTTCTACAATGAGCAGTTCTTC. Residues: CASSLRGAGDFYNEQFF.

This chain links TRBV10-3 with TRBJ2-3, with 12 positions matching TRBD2. V trimming: 0 bases; J trimming: 4 bases; junction bases outside the gene matches: 2. The germline V gene has CDR1 ENHRY and CDR2 SYGVKD. The CDR3 covers 16 residues. The CDR3 DNA reads TGTGCCATCAGTGAGTCGACTAGCGGGGGTCCAGATACGCAGTATTTT. The encoded protein is CAISESTSGGPDTQYF.

V is TRBV27 and J is TRBJ1-4; D gene ambiguous. V gave up 5 bases and J gave up 5 bases, with 12 bases separating them. CDR3 length: 14 amino acids. Germline V gives CDR1 MNHEY, CDR2 SMNVEV (reference sequence). The CDR3 DNA is TGTGCCAGCAGTCCGTCAGCTCTGAATGAAAAACTGTTTTTT. This encodes CASSPSALNEKLFF.

The DNA for the CDR3 is TGTGCCAGCAGTTCCCCCGGGCGGAGGGGATCCCCTGAAGCTTTCTTT. Its translation: CASSSPGRRGSPEAFF. The genes are TRBV27 and TRBJ1-1, with D possibly TRBD1 on 5 matching bases. The CDR3 runs to 16 residues. Germline V gives CDR1 MNHEY, CDR2 SMNVEV (reference sequence). The V gene lost 4 bases and the J gene lost 6 bases, with 21 bases spanning the gap.

The chain couples TRBV20-1 to TRBJ1-6; TRBD1 might be the D (6 bases). Germline CDR1 DFQATT, CDR2 SNEGSKA (reference sequence). The CDR3 covers 11 residues. Trimming removed 6 bases from V and 14 bases from J, with 14 bases in between. The CDR3 loop is CSAPTGDTLHF. CDR3 in DNA: TGCAGTGCCCCGACGGGGGACACCCTCCACTTT.

The CDR3 DNA sequence: TGTGCCAGTAGTATGGGAACAGGGGATGAGCAGTTCTTC. Translated: CASSMGTGDEQFF. This sequence joins TRBV19 and TRBJ2-1; 7 bases align to TRBD1. From germline, CDR1 is LNHDA and CDR2 SQIVND (reference sequence). V lost 3 bases to trimming and J lost 8 bases; unmatched junction nucleotides: 4. The CDR3 loop spans 13 amino acids. Filled out from reference TRBV19 and TRBJ2-1, the complete variable domain reads DGGITQSPKYLFRKEGQNVTLSCEQNLNHDAMYWYRQDPGQGLRLIYYSQIVNDFQKGDIAEGYSVSREKKESFPLTVTSAQKNPTAFYLCASSMGTGDEQFFGPGTRLTVL.

The V gene is TRBV19, the J gene TRBJ1-6; unclear D gene. This CDR3 spans 13 amino acids. Germline V gene lookup returns CDR1 LNHDA and CDR2 SQIVND (reference sequence). Trimming shortened V by 4 bases and J by 10 bases, and 11 bases separated the two germline ends. CDR3 protein: CASSTPGWSPLHF. The CDR3 DNA reads as TGTGCCAGTAGTACACCGGGTTGGTCACCCCTCCACTTT.

The chain's CDR3 is CASSFTTGPFREAFF. The DNA for the CDR3 is TGTGCCAGCAGCTTTACGACAGGGCCCTTTCGTGAAGCTTTCTTT. The V and J genes are TRBV5-4 and TRBJ1-1, with 7 bases aligning to TRBD1. The junction had 11 bases not matched to a gene; V was cut back by 2 bases and J by 7 bases. The CDR3 is made up of 15 amino acids. Germline assignment: CDR1 SGHNT and CDR2 YYREEE (reference sequence).

The V and J genes are TRBV6-6 and TRBJ1-5; possible D gene TRBD1, 6 bases. The V end lost 6 bases, the J end lost 2 bases, and 14 bases lay between the germline ends. The CDR3 totals 15 residues. Germline V CDR1 and CDR2: MNHNY, SVGAGI (reference sequence). CDR3 DNA sequence: TGTGCCAGCAGCCGGGGGGGCGCAGGCAATCAGCCCCAGCATTTT. This gives the protein CASSRGGAGNQPQHF.

This chain links TRBV27 with TRBJ1-3; 7 bases match TRBD1. V shed 6 bases and J 0 bases; nucleotides not matched to a gene: 14. The CDR3 covers 18 residues. The germline CDR1 and CDR2 sequences are MNHEY and SMNVEV (reference sequence). The CDR3 sequence is CASSRTLTGISSGNTIYF. The CDR3 DNA follows: TGTGCCAGCAGCCGAACCTTGACAGGGATAAGCTCTGGAAACACCATATATTTT.

V gene TRBV2 combines with J gene TRBJ1-5; perhaps TRBD1 as D (5 bases). V was shortened by 6 bases and J by 0 bases, with 21 bases between the two germline ends. CDR3 length: 18 amino acids. CDR1 and CDR2 (germline): SNHLY, FYNNEI. In DNA form, the CDR3 reads TGTGCCAGCAGGGTTGGGCCAGGGCGCGGTGATAGCAATCAGCCCCAGCATTTT. Translated, it gives CASRVGPGRGDSNQPQHF.

This clone rates as large. This chain uses TRBV19 with TRBJ1-1, with 8 nucleotides matching TRBD1. This CDR3 has 15 residues. The germline CDR1 and CDR2 sequences are LNHDA and SQIVND (reference sequence). V shed 5 bases, J shed 5 bases, and the junction held 10 bases outside the gene matches. As DNA, the CDR3 is TGTGCCAGTAGTCCCCGACCGACAGGGGAAACTGAAGCTTTCTTT. Its protein product is CASSPRPTGETEAFF. The full variable domain, its missing parts supplied by reference TRBV19 and TRBJ1-1, is DGGITQSPKYLFRKEGQNVTLSCEQNLNHDAMYWYRQDPGQGLRLIYYSQIVNDFQKGDIAEGYSVSREKKESFPLTVTSAQKNPTAFYLCASSPRPTGETEAFFGQGTRLTVV.

The CDR3: CASSPPGQGVYGYTF. In DNA form, the CDR3 reads TGTGCCAGCTCACCACCGGGACAGGGTGTCTATGGCTACACCTTC. J is TRBJ1-2 and V is TRBV18; 9 positions agree with TRBD1. The CDR3 is made up of 15 amino acids. Losses at the gene ends were 0 bases for V and 4 bases for J; bases not matched to a gene: 3. The germline V gene has CDR1 KGHSH and CDR2 LQKENI.

The genes are TRBV4-3 and TRBJ2-1; 8 nucleotides agree with TRBD2. The CDR3 consists of 13 residues. Germline-derived CDR1 and CDR2 are LGHNA and YSLEER. J was trimmed by 9 bases and V by 1 base; bases with no gene match: 2. CDR3 region: CASSQAGGAEQFF. The DNA for the CDR3 is TGCGCCAGCAGCCAAGCGGGGGGGGCTGAGCAGTTCTTC.

The V and J genes are TRBV6-5 and TRBJ2-5, with TRBD1 as a possible D gene (5 bases). CDR3 size: 14 residues. Looked up from germline, CDR1 is MNHEY and CDR2 is SVGAGI. The ends were cut back, 6 bases at V and 2 bases at J, with 13 bases in the middle. DNA of the CDR3: TGTGCCAGCAGCCAAGGACACACACAAGAGACCCAGTACTTC. Translation gives CASSQGHTQETQYF.

V and J are TRBV10-3 and TRBJ1-1, with D perhaps TRBD1 (5 bases). The CDR3 is 14 amino acids. V lost 4 bases, J lost 3 bases, and 12 bases lay in between. Germline CDR1 ENHRY, CDR2 SYGVKD. CDR3 sequence: CAISAGAVDTEAFF. The CDR3 coding sequence is TGTGCCATCAGTGCTGGGGCGGTAGACACTGAAGCTTTCTTT.

A single count supports this clone. The J gene is TRBJ1-1, the V gene TRBV27; no firm D call. This CDR3 has 16 residues. V lost 4 bases and J 3 bases, leaving 18 bases between the germline ends. CDR1 is MNHEY and CDR2 is SMNVEV in the germline V gene (reference sequence). The CDR3 nucleotides are TGTGCCAGCAGTTCCGCCGCGGGGTGGTGGGACACTGAAGCTTTCTTT. Its translation is CASSSAAGWWDTEAFF.

This clone has just one count. The V and J genes are TRBV7-8 and TRBJ2-1; possibly TRBD1 or TRBD2 for D (6 bases each). The length of the CDR3 is 14 residues. Per germline, CDR1 SGHVS and CDR2 FQNEAQ. V was pared by 5 bases and J by 6 bases, with 14 bases between. The CDR3 protein is CASSLWGRGNEQFF. CDR3 nucleotides: TGTGCCAGCAGCCTCTGGGGGCGGGGCAATGAGCAGTTCTTC.

The rearrangement joins TRBV20-1 to TRBJ1-2, with D unresolved. V lost 6 bases and J lost 4, with 9 bases in between. This CDR3 spans 11 amino acids. The germline gives CDR1 DFQATT, CDR2 SNEGSKA (reference sequence). The CDR3 coding sequence is TGCAGTGCCTTTGATTTCTATGGCTACACCTTC. Residues: CSAFDFYGYTF.

This chain joins TRBV4-3 and TRBJ1-5; D might be TRBD1 (5 bases). The CDR3 is 15 amino acids. The germline V gene encodes CDR1 LGHNA and CDR2 YSLEER. V was pared by 1 base and J by 2 bases, with 9 bases between. Here the CDR3 DNA reads TGCGCCAGCAGCCAAGGGCAGGGCGGCAATCAGCCCCAGCATTTT. Residues: CASSQGQGGNQPQHF.